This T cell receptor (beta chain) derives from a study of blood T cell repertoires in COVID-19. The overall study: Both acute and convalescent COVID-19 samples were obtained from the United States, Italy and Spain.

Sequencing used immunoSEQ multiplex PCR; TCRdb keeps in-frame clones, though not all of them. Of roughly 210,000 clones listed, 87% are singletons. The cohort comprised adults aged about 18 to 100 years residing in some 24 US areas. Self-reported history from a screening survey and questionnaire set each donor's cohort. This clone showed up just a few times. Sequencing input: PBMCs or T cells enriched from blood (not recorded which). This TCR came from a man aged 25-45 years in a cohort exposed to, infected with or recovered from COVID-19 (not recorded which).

The CDR3, as DNA: TGTGCCAGCAGCAACGGGGTCCATGAGCAGTTCTTC. Encoded protein: CASSNGVHEQFF. V and J are TRBV21-1 and TRBJ2-1; TRBD2 is the table's D call, not checked against the DNA. TRBV21-1 is a documented pseudogene. This CDR3 has 12 residues.